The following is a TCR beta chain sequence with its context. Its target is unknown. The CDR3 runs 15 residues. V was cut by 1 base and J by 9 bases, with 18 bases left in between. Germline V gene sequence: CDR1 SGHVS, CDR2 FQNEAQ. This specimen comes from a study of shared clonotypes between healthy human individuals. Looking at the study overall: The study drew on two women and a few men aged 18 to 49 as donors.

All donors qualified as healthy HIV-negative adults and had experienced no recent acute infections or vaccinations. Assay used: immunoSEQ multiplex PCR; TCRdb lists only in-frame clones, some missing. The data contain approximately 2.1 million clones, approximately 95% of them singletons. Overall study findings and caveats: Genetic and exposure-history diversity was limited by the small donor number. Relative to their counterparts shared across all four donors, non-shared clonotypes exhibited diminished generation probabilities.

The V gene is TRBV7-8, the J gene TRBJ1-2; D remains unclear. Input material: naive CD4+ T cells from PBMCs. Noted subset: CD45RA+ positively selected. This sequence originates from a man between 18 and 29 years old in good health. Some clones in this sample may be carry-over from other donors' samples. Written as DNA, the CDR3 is TGTGCCAGCAGCTTAGTCCCGGTCGGGATTAGGAGCTACACCTTC. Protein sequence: CASSLVPVGIRSYTF.